These T cell receptor beta chains were read from a single sample in a study of technical replicates of blood from a few donors. The table came from immunoSEQ multiplex PCR; TCRdb's copy has only in-frame clones and leaves some out. The sample includes approximately 70,000 clones, around 90% seen only once; the top ten take over 0.35%. Sequencing was performed on T cells isolated from PBMCs. These receptors were obtained from a human donor in good health. Each CDR3 is given with its conserved first and last residue. A D gene is named only where the DNA matches it firmly. Clone sizes are given selectively: once, few, many, or a class where the clone is expanded.

abundance: .; v_gene: TRBV7-7; d_gene: .; j_gene: TRBJ2-2; CDR3aa: CASSFKGGGELFF; CDR3nt: TGTGCTAGCAGCTTTAAGGGAGGCGGGGAGCTGTTTTTT
abundance: .; v_gene: TRBV7-2; d_gene: TRBD1; j_gene: TRBJ1-1; CDR3aa: CASSLGGQAGAFF; CDR3nt: TGTGCCAGCAGCTTAGGTGGACAGGCTGGAGCTTTCTTT
abundance: .; v_gene: TRBV30; d_gene: TRBD2; j_gene: TRBJ2-3; CDR3aa: CAWKTGTSGSATDTQYF; CDR3nt: TGTGCCTGGAAGACCGGGACTAGCGGGAGCGCCACAGATACGCAGTATTTT
abundance: .; v_gene: TRBV30; d_gene: TRBD2; j_gene: TRBJ2-1; CDR3aa: CAWSVEREKYEQFF; CDR3nt: TGTGCCTGGAGTGTAGAGCGGGAGAAGTATGAGCAGTTCTTC
abundance: once; v_gene: TRBV11-1; d_gene: TRBD2; j_gene: TRBJ2-1; CDR3aa: CASSRLAGGRNEQFF; CDR3nt: TGTGCCAGCAGCCGACTAGCGGGAGGACGGAATGAGCAGTTCTTC
abundance: .; v_gene: TRBV7-3; d_gene: .; j_gene: TRBJ1-1; CDR3aa: CAPFRGDHTEAFF; CDR3nt: TGTGCCCCCTTCCGGGGGGATCACACTGAAGCTTTCTTT
abundance: .; v_gene: TRBV10-3; d_gene: TRBD1; j_gene: TRBJ1-5; CDR3aa: CAISESSRQGDQPQHF; CDR3nt: TGTGCCATCAGTGAGTCGAGCAGACAGGGGGATCAGCCCCAGCATTTT
abundance: .; v_gene: TRBV7-2; d_gene: TRBD2; j_gene: TRBJ2-1; CDR3aa: CASSLMLAGADEQFF; CDR3nt: TGTGCCAGCAGCTTAATGCTAGCGGGAGCTGATGAGCAGTTCTTC
abundance: .; v_gene: TRBV2; d_gene: TRBD1; j_gene: TRBJ1-1; CDR3aa: CASSEAGTGLREAFF; CDR3nt: TGTGCCAGCAGTGAAGCGGGGACAGGACTTAGGGAAGCTTTCTTT
abundance: .; v_gene: TRBV19; d_gene: .; j_gene: TRBJ1-2; CDR3aa: CASSLSLYGYTF; CDR3nt: TGTGCCAGTAGTCTGTCTCTCTATGGCTACACCTTC
abundance: .; v_gene: TRBV6-5; d_gene: TRBD1; j_gene: TRBJ2-4; CDR3aa: CASSNYRGLYF; CDR3nt: TGTGCCAGCAGTAATTACAGGGGCCTGTACTTC